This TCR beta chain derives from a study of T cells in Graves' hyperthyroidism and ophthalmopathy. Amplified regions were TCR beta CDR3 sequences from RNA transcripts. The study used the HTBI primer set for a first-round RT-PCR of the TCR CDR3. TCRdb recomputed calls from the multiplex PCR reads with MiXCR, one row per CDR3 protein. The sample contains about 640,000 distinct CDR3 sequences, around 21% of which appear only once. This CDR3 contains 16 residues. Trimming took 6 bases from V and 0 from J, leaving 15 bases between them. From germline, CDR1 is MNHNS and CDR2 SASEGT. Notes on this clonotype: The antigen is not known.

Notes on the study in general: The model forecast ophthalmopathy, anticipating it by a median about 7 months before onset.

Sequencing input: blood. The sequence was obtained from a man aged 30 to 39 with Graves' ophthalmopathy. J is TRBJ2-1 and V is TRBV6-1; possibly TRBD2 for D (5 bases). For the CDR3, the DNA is TGTGCCAGCAGGCCGGGGAGCGGAAGCTCCTACAATGAGCAGTTCTTC. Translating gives CASRPGSGSSYNEQFF.